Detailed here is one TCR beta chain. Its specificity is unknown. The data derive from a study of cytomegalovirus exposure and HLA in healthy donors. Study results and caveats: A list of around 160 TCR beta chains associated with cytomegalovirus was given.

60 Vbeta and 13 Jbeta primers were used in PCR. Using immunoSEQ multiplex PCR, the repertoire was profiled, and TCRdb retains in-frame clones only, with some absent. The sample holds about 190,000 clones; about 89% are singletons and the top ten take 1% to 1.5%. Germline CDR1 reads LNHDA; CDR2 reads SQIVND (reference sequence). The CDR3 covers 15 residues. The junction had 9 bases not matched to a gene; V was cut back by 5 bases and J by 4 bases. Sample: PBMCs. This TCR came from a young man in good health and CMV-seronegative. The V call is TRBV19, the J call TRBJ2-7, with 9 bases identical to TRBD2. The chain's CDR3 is CASSFIAGAEYEQYF. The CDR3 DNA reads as TGTGCCAGTAGTTTTATAGCGGGAGCCGAATACGAGCAGTACTTC.